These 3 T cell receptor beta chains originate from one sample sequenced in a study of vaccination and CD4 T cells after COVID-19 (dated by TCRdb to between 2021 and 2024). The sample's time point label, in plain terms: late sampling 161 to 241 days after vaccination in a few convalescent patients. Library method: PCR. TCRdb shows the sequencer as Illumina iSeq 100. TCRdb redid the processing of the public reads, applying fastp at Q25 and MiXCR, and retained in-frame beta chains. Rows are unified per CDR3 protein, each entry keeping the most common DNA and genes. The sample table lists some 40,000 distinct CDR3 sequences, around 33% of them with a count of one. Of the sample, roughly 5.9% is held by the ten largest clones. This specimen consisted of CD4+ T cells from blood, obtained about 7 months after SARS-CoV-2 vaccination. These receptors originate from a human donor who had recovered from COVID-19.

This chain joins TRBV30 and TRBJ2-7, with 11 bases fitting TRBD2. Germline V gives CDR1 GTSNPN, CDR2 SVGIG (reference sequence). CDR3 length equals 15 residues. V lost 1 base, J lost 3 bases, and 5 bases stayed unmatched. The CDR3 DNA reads TGTGCCTGGAGTGCTGGACTAGCGGGTTACTACGAGCAGTACTTC. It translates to CAWSAGLAGYYEQYF.

CDR3 sequence (DNA): TGCAGTGCTAGCCTCAGGGCTCTAGGAGAGCAGTACTTC. The encoded protein is CSASLRALGEQYF. The V and J genes are TRBV20-1 and TRBJ2-7; maybe TRBD1 (5 bases). Germline lookup yields CDR1 DFQATT and CDR2 SNEGSKA (reference sequence). Trimming left V 3 bases short and J 7 bases short, with 16 bases between. The CDR3 runs 13 residues.

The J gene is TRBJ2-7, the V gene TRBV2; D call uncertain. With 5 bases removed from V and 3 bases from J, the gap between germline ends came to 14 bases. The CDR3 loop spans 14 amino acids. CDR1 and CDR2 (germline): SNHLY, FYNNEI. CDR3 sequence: CASSTATGYYEQYF. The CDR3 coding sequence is TGTGCCAGCAGTACCGCCACGGGCTACTACGAGCAGTACTTC. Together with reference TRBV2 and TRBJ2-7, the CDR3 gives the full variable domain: EPEVTQTPSHQVTQMGQEVILRCVPISNHLYFYWYRQILGQKVEFLVSFYNNEISEKSEIFDDQFSVERPDGSNFTLKIRSTKLEDSAMYFCASSTATGYYEQYFGPGTRLTVT.